This entry lists 13 T cell receptor beta chains sequenced from one sample in a study of early T cells in non-severe SARS-CoV-2 infection. TCRdb reanalysed the 5' RACE reads using MiXCR and keeps one entry per CDR3 protein. Among some 48,000 distinct CDR3 sequences listed, 7.7% were seen once. Sequencing was performed on whole blood. The receptors originated from an adult who was a healthcare worker with PCR-confirmed SARS-CoV-2 infection or an uninfected control (not recorded which).

This clonotype showed up many times. This CDR3 reads CASSSFRGGDINTQYF. For the CDR3, the DNA is TGTGCCAGCAGTTCATTCCGTGGGGGGGACATAAATACGCAGTATTTT. The chain combines TRBV12-3 or TRBV12-4 with TRBJ2-3, with D possibly matching TRBD2 (7 bases). The CDR3 covers 16 residues. The V and J ends lost 4 bases and 7 bases respectively, with 21 bases between them.

This clonotype was counted a few times. V is TRBV29-1 and J is TRBJ1-1, with D possibly being TRBD1 (5 bases). The CDR3 is made up of 14 amino acids. V lost 3 bases, J lost 1 base, and 12 bases lay in between. Looked up from germline, CDR1 is SQVTM and CDR2 is ANQGSEA. This CDR3 reads CSVEGTLSNTEAFF. DNA for the CDR3: TGCAGCGTTGAGGGGACGTTGTCGAACACTGAAGCTTTCTTT.

The J gene is TRBJ1-1, the V gene TRBV4-3; TRBD1 aligns across 7 bases. V shed 3 bases, J shed 0 bases, and the junction held 7 bases outside the gene matches. The CDR3 runs to 16 residues. Per germline, CDR1 LGHNA and CDR2 YSLEER. The CDR3 DNA follows: TGCGCCAGCAGCCATTGGCAGGGGGATTTGAACACTGAAGCTTTCTTT. Translation: CASSHWQGDLNTEAFF.

The chain carries TRBV6-2 or TRBV6-3 and TRBJ1-2; no definite D call. The ends were cut back, 0 bases at V and 3 bases at J, with 11 bases in the middle. This CDR3 is built from 15 residues. Germline V gives CDR1 MNHEY, CDR2 SVGEGT. This CDR3 is CASSYSLGIHYGYTF. Here the CDR3 DNA reads TGTGCCAGCAGTTACTCTCTGGGGATCCACTATGGCTACACCTTC.

The chain combines TRBV3-1 with TRBJ2-7, with unresolved D. Looked up from germline, CDR1 is LGHDT and CDR2 is YNNKEL (reference sequence). There are 13 residues in the CDR3. Trimming took off 1 base at V and 7 bases at J, with 11 bases between the two ends. The chain's CDR3 is CASSQGLSLEQYF. Here the CDR3 DNA reads TGTGCCAGCAGCCAAGGACTTTCCTTGGAGCAGTACTTC.

This clonotype has more than one count but fewer than ten. The chain couples TRBV5-1 to TRBJ2-5; tentative D call: TRBD2 (6 bases). The V end was cut by 1 base, the J end by 2 bases, with 12 bases between. Germline CDR1 reads SGHRS; CDR2 reads YFSETQ. There are 15 residues in the CDR3. CDR3 in amino acids: CASSLKGSGQETQYF. The DNA for the CDR3 is TGCGCCAGCAGCTTGAAGGGGAGCGGGCAAGAGACCCAGTACTTC.

This clonotype was picked up many times. V is TRBV12-3 or TRBV12-4 and J is TRBJ1-1, with 7 bases lining up with TRBD1. The CDR3 has 14 amino acids. V lost 6 bases to trimming and J lost 2 bases; unmatched junction nucleotides: 6. The CDR3, as DNA: TGTGCCAGCAGGGAAGGGGGCGGTAACACTGAAGCTTTCTTT. As protein: CASREGGGNTEAFF.

This clonotype occurred many times. The chain links TRBV12-3 or TRBV12-4 to TRBJ2-1; TRBD2 might be the D (6 bases). This CDR3 is 13 amino acids long. With 5 bases removed from V and 9 bases from J, the gap between germline ends came to 14 bases. The CDR3 sequence is CASSTSSLGEQFF. In DNA form, the CDR3 reads TGTGCCAGCAGTACTAGCTCGCTCGGTGAGCAGTTCTTC.

This clonotype was counted many times. V and J are TRBV12-5 and TRBJ1-1; a weak D match, TRBD1 (5 bases). Germline V gene data show CDR1 as LGHNT and CDR2 as FRNRAP. This CDR3 is built from 17 residues. Trimming removed 1 base at V and 4 bases at J, with 19 bases between. The CDR3 here is CASGLGPGGIPTTEAFF. The CDR3 nucleotides read TGTGCTAGTGGTTTGGGACCTGGGGGGATCCCGACCACTGAAGCTTTCTTT.

V is TRBV30 and J is TRBJ2-3; 7 bases are shared with TRBD2. The germline V gene encodes CDR1 GTSNPN and CDR2 SVGIG (reference sequence). V trimming: 0 bases; J trimming: 4 bases; junction bases outside the gene matches: 4. This CDR3 comprises 14 residues. CDR3 coding DNA: TGTGCCTGGAGTGTACGTCTAGCGGCAGATACGCAGTATTTT. It yields the protein CAWSVRLAADTQYF.

This clonotype showed up many times. This chain joins TRBV15 and TRBJ1-6, with a possible D match to TRBD1 (5 bases). Trimming removed 7 bases at V and 5 bases at J, with 15 bases between. CDR1 is LNHNV and CDR2 is YYDKDF in the germline V gene (reference sequence). This CDR3 is 15 amino acids long. The CDR3 protein is CATNNGGRNNSPLHF. CDR3 DNA: TGTGCCACCAACAATGGGGGTCGCAATAATTCACCCCTCCACTTT.

Many counts were recorded for this clonotype. This chain joins TRBV30 and TRBJ1-4; unclear D gene. There are 11 residues in the CDR3. Germline CDR1 reads GTSNPN; CDR2 reads SVGIG (reference sequence). V lost 0 bases to trimming and J lost 6 bases, with 2 bases between them. DNA of the CDR3: TGTGCCTGGAGTGTGGATGAAAAACTGTTTTTT. As protein: CAWSVDEKLFF.

This clonotype was detected ten times or more. This chain connects TRBV5-1 to TRBJ2-1; D remains ambiguous. V was shortened by 1 base and J by 8 bases, with 7 bases between the two germline ends. Germline V gives CDR1 SGHRS, CDR2 YFSETQ. This CDR3 contains 12 residues. The CDR3 spells CASSLTIHEQFF. Here the CDR3 DNA reads TGCGCCAGCAGCTTGACAATCCATGAGCAGTTCTTC.